A single sample gave rise to the 24 T cell receptor beta chains below, sequenced in a study of yellow fever vaccine responses in identical twins (dated by TCRdb to 2016 to 2018). Library prep was done by RT-PCR. Sequenced using an Illumina HiSeq 2500. TCRdb's own reprocessing of the public reads used fastp at Q25 and MiXCR and kept productive beta chains. Here each entry gathers all rows of one CDR3 protein and keeps the most common genes and DNA. The sample records around 490 distinct CDR3 sequences, about 74% of which are singletons. The ten largest clonotypes hold around 28% of the sample. The input for sequencing was T cells from blood (PBMCs), unsorted or a sorted subset (not recorded which), taken before or after yellow fever vaccination (not recorded which). These TCRs come from a female donor who received the yellow fever vaccine.

V gene TRBV11-1 combines with J gene TRBJ2-7; D call uncertain. Trimming stripped 8 bases from V and 2 bases from J, with 13 bases between. CDR3 length: 13 residues. From germline, CDR1 is SGHAT and CDR2 FQDESV (reference sequence). The CDR3: CASDPTGTYEQYF. The CDR3 DNA is TGTGCCAGCGATCCGACTGGTACCTACGAGCAGTACTTC.

This clonotype qualifies as hyperexpanded (1% or more). This chain joins TRBV15 and TRBJ1-1; no firm D call. The V gene lost 10 bases and the J gene lost 1 base, with 10 bases spanning the gap. The germline V gene has CDR1 LNHNV and CDR2 YYDKDF (reference sequence). The CDR3 runs to 12 residues. The CDR3 spells CAIGAGNTEAFF. CDR3 nucleotide sequence: TGTGCCATCGGAGCCGGGAACACTGAAGCTTTCTTT.

The V and J genes are TRBV4-3 and TRBJ2-5; D is uncertain. From germline, CDR1 is LGHNA and CDR2 YSLEER. The CDR3 totals 15 residues. V dropped 1 base and J dropped 2 bases, with 11 bases sitting between them. The CDR3 nucleotides read TGCGCCAGCAGCCAAGTACGGCACTCACAAGAGACCCAGTACTTC. Its translation is CASSQVRHSQETQYF.

This clonotype has just a few counts. The rearrangement links TRBV25-1 to TRBJ2-6, with no clear D. Trimming took off 4 bases at V and 0 bases at J, with 7 bases between the two ends. Germline V lookup: CDR1 MGHDK, CDR2 SYGVNS. The CDR3 runs to 15 residues. This CDR3 reads CASSVGISGANVLTF. The CDR3 DNA reads as TGTGCCAGCAGTGTTGGAATCTCTGGGGCCAACGTCCTGACTTTC.

V is TRBV11-1 and J is TRBJ2-5; TRBD2 matches 7 bases. The CDR3 has 15 amino acids. The trim removed 1 base at V and 1 base at J, leaving 3 bases unmatched. Germline assignment: CDR1 SGHAT and CDR2 FQDESV (reference sequence). DNA of the CDR3: TGTGCCAGCAGCTTAGTCGGACTAGGCCAAGAGACCCAGTACTTC. It encodes CASSLVGLGQETQYF. Filled out from reference TRBV11-1 and TRBJ2-5, the complete variable domain reads EAEVAQSPRYKITEKSQAVAFWCDPISGHATLYWYRQILGQGPELLVQFQDESVVDDSQLPKDRFSAERLKGVDSTLKIQPAELGDSAMYLCASSLVGLGQETQYFGPGTRLLVL.

This clonotype turned up a few times. The chain couples TRBV12-3 or TRBV12-4 to TRBJ1-1, with D unresolved. V was pared by 9 bases and J by 0 bases, with 17 bases between. The CDR3 covers 15 residues. CDR3 sequence: CASTAVGGVNTEAFF. The CDR3 bases are TGTGCCAGTACAGCGGTTGGCGGGGTGAACACTGAAGCTTTCTTT.

This clonotype was observed a handful of times. The chain recombines TRBV7-8 with TRBJ1-4; 7 positions match TRBD1. J gave up 7 bases and V 5 bases, and 7 bases lay outside the gene matches. The CDR3 is 14 residues long. In germline, CDR1 is SGHVS, CDR2 FQNEAQ. The CDR3 DNA reads as TGTGCCAGCAGCCTCGACAGGGTGGGTGAAAAACTGTTTTTT. The encoded protein is CASSLDRVGEKLFF.

Points on this clonotype: A junction boundary mismatches the germline segment, possibly from a read error. The chain joins TRBV7-9 to TRBJ2-7, with TRBD1 matching over 10 bases. CDR1 and CDR2 (germline): SEHNR, FQNEAQ (reference sequence). The CDR3 runs 15 residues. CDR3 nucleotides: TGTGCCAGCACCTTAACCGGGGACAGGGGATCCGAGCAGTACTTC. Translating gives CASTLTGDRGSEQYF.

This sequence joins TRBV6-1 and TRBJ1-2; perhaps TRBD1 as D (5 bases). V lost 5 bases and J 2 bases, leaving 9 bases between the germline ends. The CDR3 contains 13 residues. CDR1 and CDR2 from the germline V gene are MNHNS and SASEGT. The CDR3 protein is CASSTGQNYGYTF. The CDR3 DNA reads as TGTGCCAGCAGTACCGGACAAAACTATGGCTACACCTTC.

The chain links TRBV6-2 or TRBV6-3 to TRBJ2-1, with TRBD2 matching 7 bases. The V and J ends lost 2 bases and 2 bases, in that order; junction bases with no gene match: 3. Germline lookup yields CDR1 MNHEY and CDR2 SVGEGT. This CDR3 comprises 15 residues. In DNA, the CDR3 is TGTGCCAGCAGTTACGTCGCGGGGGCCTACAATGAGCAGTTCTTC. Translated: CASSYVAGAYNEQFF.

V is TRBV4-1 and J is TRBJ1-2; D uncertain. V lost 1 base to trimming and J lost 7 bases, with 13 bases between them. CDR1 and CDR2 (germline): MGHRA, YSYEKL. This CDR3 has 14 amino acids. The CDR3 is CASSQGFSGIGYTF. Here the CDR3 DNA reads TGCGCCAGCAGCCAAGGGTTCTCCGGAATTGGCTACACCTTC.

The chain combines TRBV4-1 with TRBJ2-5; 8 positions agree with TRBD2. The CDR3 has 16 amino acids. V was clipped by 0 bases and J by 2 bases; unmatched bases: 5. Germline loops: CDR1 MGHRA, CDR2 YSYEKL. Written as DNA, the CDR3 is TGCGCCAGCAGCCAAGAGGAGACTAGCGTTCAAGAGACCCAGTACTTC. It yields the protein CASSQEETSVQETQYF.

This chain joins TRBV18 and TRBJ2-3; 7 nucleotides line up with TRBD1. Germline lookup yields CDR1 KGHSH and CDR2 LQKENI. The CDR3 has 16 residues. The junction had 6 bases not matched to a gene; V was cut back by 3 bases and J by 0 bases. In DNA form, the CDR3 reads TGTGCCAGCTCACCTACGAGGGGGCCTAGCACAGATACGCAGTATTTT. It translates to CASSPTRGPSTDTQYF.

This clonotype was found a few times. The chain has TRBV24-1 and TRBJ1-2, with D perhaps matching TRBD1 (6 bases). The V and J ends lost 8 bases and 4 bases respectively, with 13 bases between them. Germline-derived CDR1 and CDR2 are KGHDR and SFDVKD. The CDR3 covers 13 residues. The DNA of the CDR3 is TGTGCCACCAAACCACAGGGACTCTATGGCTACACCTTC. Protein sequence: CATKPQGLYGYTF.

This sequence joins TRBV5-1 and TRBJ2-7; D uncertain. This CDR3 spans 17 amino acids. V lost 3 bases and J 0 bases, leaving 19 bases between the germline ends. CDR1 is SGHRS, CDR2 YFSETQ, per germline. Here the CDR3 reads CASSSEVLVGGSYEQYF. CDR3 bases: TGCGCCAGCAGCTCCGAGGTCTTGGTCGGTGGCTCCTACGAGCAGTACTTC. Supplemented by reference TRBV5-1 and TRBJ2-7, the full variable domain reads KAGVTQTPRYLIKTRGQQVTLSCSPISGHRSVSWYQQTPGQGLQFLFEYFSETQRNKGNFPGRFSGRQFSNSRSEMNVSTLELGDSALYLCASSSEVLVGGSYEQYFGPGTRLTVT.

In its sample, this clonotype was seen a few times. The gene calls are TRBV7-9 and TRBJ2-7; D may be TRBD1 (5 bases). Germline loops: CDR1 SEHNR, CDR2 FQNEAQ (reference sequence). This CDR3 has 14 residues. Trimming removed 3 bases at V and 2 bases at J, with 11 bases between. The CDR3 region is CASSFVAGTYEQYF. In DNA, the CDR3 is TGTGCCAGCAGCTTCGTGGCAGGGACCTACGAGCAGTACTTC.

This chain links TRBV4-3 with TRBJ1-2, with D possibly being TRBD1 (5 bases). V lost 0 bases to trimming and J lost 8 bases, with 13 bases between them. The CDR3 contains 14 residues. Germline lookup yields CDR1 LGHNA and CDR2 YSLEER. The CDR3 loop is CASSQDRPRDGYTF. CDR3 bases: TGCGCCAGCAGCCAAGATCGTCCCAGGGACGGCTACACCTTC.

This clonotype was detected only once. The chain is built from TRBV29-1 and TRBJ2-7, with TRBD2 matching 8 bases. CDR3 length: 13 amino acids. CDR1 is SQVTM, CDR2 ANQGSEA, per germline. V lost 4 bases to trimming and J lost 2 bases; unmatched junction nucleotides: 4. The DNA of the CDR3 is TGCAGCGTTGCAGGGACTAGTGCCTACGAGCAGTACTTC. Translated, it gives CSVAGTSAYEQYF.

This chain connects TRBV4-3 to TRBJ1-1, with D perhaps matching TRBD1 (6 bases). From germline, CDR1 is LGHNA and CDR2 YSLEER. V shed 1 base and J shed 0 bases, with 9 bases lying between them. The CDR3 sequence is 15 residues long. CDR3 coding DNA: TGCGCCAGCAGCCAAGTTGGGGACATGAACACTGAAGCTTTCTTT. It is translated as CASSQVGDMNTEAFF.

This clonotype was seen once. The chain uses TRBV4-1 and TRBJ2-7, with D maybe TRBD1 (6 bases). Trimming stripped 3 bases from V and 6 bases from J, with 9 bases between. CDR1 MGHRA and CDR2 YSYEKL come from the germline V gene. The CDR3 runs 12 residues. CDR3 sequence: CASSHRGGEQYF. DNA of the CDR3: TGCGCCAGCAGCCACAGGGGTGGCGAGCAGTACTTC.

V is TRBV7-9 and J is TRBJ1-2, with unresolved D. The germline gives CDR1 SEHNR, CDR2 FQNEAQ (reference sequence). V lost 5 bases, J lost 4 bases, and 23 bases lay in between. CDR3 length: 17 amino acids. CDR3 coding DNA: TGTGCCAGCAGCGCAGACCCCCGACACCCAGTAACCTATGGCTACACCTTC. The encoded protein is CASSADPRHPVTYGYTF.

V and J are TRBV6-5 and TRBJ1-1, with 9 bases that match TRBD1. The junction had 9 bases not matched to a gene; V was cut back by 0 bases and J by 4 bases. Looked up from germline, CDR1 is MNHEY and CDR2 is SVGAGI. This CDR3 has 17 residues. This CDR3 is CASSYSEQGALGTEAFF. In DNA, the CDR3 is TGTGCCAGCAGTTACTCGGAACAGGGGGCGCTGGGCACTGAAGCTTTCTTT.

This clonotype was picked up one time. This chain links TRBV4-2 with TRBJ2-3, with 9 positions matching TRBD2. From germline, CDR1 is LGHNA and CDR2 YNFKEQ. V lost 3 bases, J lost 4 bases, and 5 bases stayed unmatched. The CDR3 loop spans 15 amino acids. DNA of the CDR3: TGTGCCAGCAGCCAGTCTAGCGGGGAGGCAGATACGCAGTATTTT. This encodes CASSQSSGEADTQYF.

The chain has TRBV4-3 and TRBJ2-1; no reliable D call. CDR3 length equals 15 residues. V lost 0 bases and J 2 bases, leaving 8 bases between the germline ends. The V gene's germline CDR1 is LGHNA and CDR2 YSLEER. CDR3 loop: CASSQDGGTYNEQFF. The CDR3 DNA sequence: TGCGCCAGCAGCCAAGATGGCGGTACCTACAATGAGCAGTTCTTC.